Below, 21 T cell receptor beta chains from the same sample are listed, as sequenced in a study of cytomegalovirus exposure and HLA in healthy donors. The PCR employed 60 Vbeta primers together with 13 Jbeta primers. Clones were sequenced by immunoSEQ multiplex PCR, and TCRdb holds only the in-frame ones, with some missing. This table holds about 95,000 clones, over 70% found once. The sequencing sample was made of PBMCs. All receptors derive from a man aged 18 to 30 in good health and CMV-seropositive.

CDR3: CASSLRDRETQYF. The DNA of the CDR3 is TGTGCCAGCAGCTTGAGGGATCGAGAGACCCAGTACTTC. The J gene is TRBJ2-5, the V gene TRBV7-2; D is perhaps TRBD2 (5 bases). The germline V gene has CDR1 SGHTA and CDR2 FQGNSA. Trimming pared 3 bases from V and 4 bases from J, leaving 9 bases between. The CDR3 extends over 13 amino acids.

V gene TRBV18 combines with J gene TRBJ1-1; D may be TRBD1 (6 bases). Per germline, CDR1 KGHSH and CDR2 LQKENI. Trimming removed 8 bases from V and 1 base from J, with 17 bases in between. The CDR3 has 15 residues. CDR3 region: CASPTSTGSNTEAFF. The CDR3 region has the DNA TGTGCCAGCCCGACCTCGACAGGTTCGAACACTGAAGCTTTCTTT. Variable domain in full (rest from reference TRBV18 and TRBJ1-1): NAGVMQNPRHLVRRRGQEARLRCSPMKGHSHVYWYRQLPEEGLKFMVYLQKENIIDESGMPKERFSAEFPKEGPSILRIQQVVRGDSAAYFCASPTSTGSNTEAFFGQGTRLTVV.

The rearrangement uses TRBV7-9 and TRBJ1-6; TRBD1 matches at 11 bases. CDR1 SEHNR and CDR2 FQNEAQ come from the germline V gene (reference sequence). J lost 12 bases, V lost 5 bases, and 3 bases had no gene match. There are 13 residues in the CDR3. CDR3 sequence (DNA): TGTGCCAGCAGCGGGACAGGGGGGGAACCCCTCCACTTT. Its protein is CASSGTGGEPLHF.

This rearrangement joins TRBV29-1 to TRBJ1-5; D is possibly TRBD1 (5 bases). CDR3 length: 16 residues. With 4 bases removed from V and 3 bases from J, the gap between germline ends came to 19 bases. Germline CDR1 SQVTM, CDR2 ANQGSEA. In DNA form, the CDR3 reads TGCAGCGTTGCTGGAGGGGCCGGACCCGACAATCAGCCCCAGCATTTT. It translates to CSVAGGAGPDNQPQHF.

V and J are TRBV28 and TRBJ2-3; D might be TRBD1 (6 bases). Trimming left V 6 bases short and J 2 bases short, with 15 bases between. Germline CDR1 reads MDHEN; CDR2 reads SYDVKM. This CDR3 contains 15 residues. In DNA, the CDR3 is TGTGCCAGCAGCCGCGGACAGCCGAACACAGATACGCAGTATTTT. Its translation is CASSRGQPNTDTQYF.

The chain employs TRBV6-5 and TRBJ2-5; 7 bases are a match to TRBD1. Germline values: CDR1 MNHEY, CDR2 SVGAGI. V lost 6 bases and J lost 5; bases outside the gene matches: 9. The CDR3 extends over 14 amino acids. The CDR3 nucleotides read TGTGCCAGCAGAAATCGACAGGGCCAGGAGACCCAGTACTTC. It codes for CASRNRQGQETQYF.

This rearrangement joins TRBV18 to TRBJ1-2; D possibly corresponds to TRBD1 (5 bases). Trimming cost V 4 bases and J 4 bases, with 13 bases left between them. The CDR3 length is 14 residues. Germline V lookup: CDR1 KGHSH, CDR2 LQKENI. The DNA of the CDR3 is TGTGCCAGCTCACTGACAGCGCAGGGCTATGGCTACACCTTC. Translating gives CASSLTAQGYGYTF.

Only a few counts were recorded for this clone. This sequence joins TRBV6-1 and TRBJ1-2, with D unresolved. The CDR3 runs to 13 residues. The V and J ends lost 1 base and 4 bases respectively, with 7 bases between them. Per the germline V gene, CDR1 is MNHNS and CDR2 is SASEGT. The CDR3 DNA sequence: TGTGCCAGCAGTGAAGGCAGTTCCTATGGCTACACCTTC. Protein: CASSEGSSYGYTF.

This sequence joins TRBV15 and TRBJ2-2, with 9 bases aligning to TRBD2. Per the germline V gene, CDR1 is LNHNV and CDR2 is YYDKDF (reference sequence). Unmatched junction bases numbered 12, after V lost 2 bases and J lost 5 bases. There are 18 residues in the CDR3. The CDR3 region has the DNA TGTGCCACCAGCAGACCAGAGAGGCGGGGGGGCCGAACCGGGGAGCTGTTTTTT. Translated, it gives CATSRPERRGGRTGELFF.

V is TRBV27 and J is TRBJ2-7; D possibly corresponds to TRBD2 (5 bases). Germline lookup yields CDR1 MNHEY and CDR2 SMNVEV (reference sequence). This CDR3 contains 16 residues. V was shortened by 0 bases and J by 0 bases, with 12 bases between the two germline ends. The DNA of the CDR3 is TGTGCCAGCAGTTTATCACGCCGGGAAAACTCCTACGAGCAGTACTTC. Protein product: CASSLSRRENSYEQYF.

V usage is TRBV9 and J usage is TRBJ2-1, with D possibly being TRBD2 (6 bases). The CDR3 is made up of 14 amino acids. Per germline, CDR1 SGDLS and CDR2 YYNGEE. The V gene lost 0 bases and the J gene lost 5 bases, with 9 bases spanning the gap. In nucleotides, the CDR3 is TGTGCCAGCAGCGTAGACGGGGGAGACAATGAGCAGTTCTTC. Its protein product is CASSVDGGDNEQFF.

This clone was picked up a small number of times. This chain joins TRBV29-1 and TRBJ2-1, with D possibly matching TRBD1 (5 bases). Germline CDR1 SQVTM, CDR2 ANQGSEA. CDR3 size: 16 residues. V was clipped by 7 bases and J by 0 bases, with 19 bases between them. CDR3 sequence reads: CSGADSPSSSYNEQFF. As DNA, the CDR3 is TGCAGCGGGGCCGACAGCCCTTCGAGCTCCTACAATGAGCAGTTCTTC.

The rearrangement joins TRBV5-1 to TRBJ2-2, with 10 positions matching TRBD2. The CDR3 is 16 residues long. Losses at the gene ends were 4 bases for V and 1 base for J; bases not matched to a gene: 4. Germline V gene sequence: CDR1 SGHRS, CDR2 YFSETQ. The CDR3 nucleotides read TGCGCCAGCAGCATCCGGACTAGCGGGAACACCGGGGAGCTGTTTTTT. It codes for CASSIRTSGNTGELFF.

The chain links TRBV5-1 to TRBJ1-2; 7 bases are a match to TRBD1. Germline loops: CDR1 SGHRS, CDR2 YFSETQ. The ends lost 0 bases at V and 10 bases at J; junction bases unmatched: 6. This CDR3 has 13 residues. The CDR3 region has the DNA TGCGCCAGCAGCTTGGCCGTCGGGACAGACTACACCTTC. It encodes CASSLAVGTDYTF.

This chain connects TRBV7-9 to TRBJ2-1; D is unresolved. Trimming left V 10 bases short and J 0 bases short, with 10 bases between. Germline lookup yields CDR1 SEHNR and CDR2 FQNEAQ (reference sequence). There are 13 residues in the CDR3. CDR3 nucleotides: TGTGCCATGAGAGATAGCTCCTACAATGAGCAGTTCTTC. This encodes CAMRDSSYNEQFF.

The chain links TRBV30 to TRBJ1-2, with D unclear. There are 11 residues in the CDR3. The germline V and J ends were trimmed by 0 bases and 7 bases, with 6 bases remaining between them. The V gene's germline CDR1 is GTSNPN and CDR2 SVGIG (reference sequence). CDR3 loop: CAWSVGGGYTF. CDR3 DNA sequence: TGTGCCTGGAGTGTAGGAGGTGGCTACACCTTC.

The CDR3 region has the DNA TGTGCCAGCAGCCCGAGTCCGGGGGGTTCCTACGAGCAGTACTTC. This gives the protein CASSPSPGGSYEQYF. V usage is TRBV9 and J usage is TRBJ2-7; 7 nucleotides align to TRBD2. CDR3 length: 15 residues. V trimming: 4 bases; J trimming: 1 base; junction bases outside the gene matches: 8. Germline V CDR1 and CDR2: SGDLS, YYNGEE.

The chain employs TRBV5-6 and TRBJ2-7; TRBD2 matches 10 bases. This CDR3 spans 16 amino acids. Germline CDR1 is SGHDT and CDR2 is YYEEEE. Unmatched junction bases numbered 4, after V lost 1 base and J lost 0 bases. CDR3 residues: CASSLTTSGDSYEQYF. The CDR3 bases are TGTGCCAGCAGCTTGACCACTAGCGGGGACTCCTACGAGCAGTACTTC.

The chain combines TRBV10-3 with TRBJ2-2, with D possibly being TRBD1 (6 bases). This CDR3 spans 14 amino acids. Per the germline V gene, CDR1 is ENHRY and CDR2 is SYGVKD. V was shortened by 10 bases and J by 0 bases, with 12 bases between the two germline ends. CDR3 region: CATLTGSNTGELFF. In DNA, the CDR3 is TGTGCCACCCTTACAGGGTCGAACACCGGGGAGCTGTTTTTT.

The chain carries TRBV11-2 and TRBJ1-3, with TRBD1 identical over 10 bases. Unmatched junction bases numbered 6, after V lost 4 bases and J lost 3 bases. Germline V gene data show CDR1 as SGHAT and CDR2 as FQNNGV. This CDR3 region has 16 residues. For the CDR3, the DNA is TGTGCCAGCAGCTCCTCCGACAGGGGGCATGGAAACACCATATATTTT. This translates into CASSSSDRGHGNTIYF.

The V gene is TRBV4-1, the J gene TRBJ1-5, with a possible D match to TRBD1 (5 bases). Germline-derived CDR1 and CDR2 are MGHRA and YSYEKL. The CDR3 length is 14 residues. V dropped 0 bases and J dropped 6 bases, with 9 bases sitting between them. In DNA form, the CDR3 reads TGCGCCAGCAGCCAAGACAGGGTGTCTCAGCCCCAGCATTTT. Encoded protein: CASSQDRVSQPQHF.